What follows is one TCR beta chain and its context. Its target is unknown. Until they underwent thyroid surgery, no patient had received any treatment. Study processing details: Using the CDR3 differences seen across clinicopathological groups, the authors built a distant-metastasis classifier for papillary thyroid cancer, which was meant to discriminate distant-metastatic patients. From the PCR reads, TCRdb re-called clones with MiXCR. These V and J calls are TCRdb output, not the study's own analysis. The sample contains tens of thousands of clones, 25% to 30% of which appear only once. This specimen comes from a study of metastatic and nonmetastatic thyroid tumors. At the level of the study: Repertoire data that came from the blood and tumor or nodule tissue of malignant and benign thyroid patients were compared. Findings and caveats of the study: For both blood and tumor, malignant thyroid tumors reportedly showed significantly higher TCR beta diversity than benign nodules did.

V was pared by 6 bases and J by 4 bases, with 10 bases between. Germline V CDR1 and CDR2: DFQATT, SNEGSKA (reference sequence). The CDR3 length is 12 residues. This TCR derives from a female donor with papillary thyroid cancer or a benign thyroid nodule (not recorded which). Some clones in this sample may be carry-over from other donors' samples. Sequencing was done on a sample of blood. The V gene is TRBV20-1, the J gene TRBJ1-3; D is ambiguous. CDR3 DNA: TGCAGTGCGGCATCGGGAGGAAACACCATATATTTT. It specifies CSAASGGNTIYF.